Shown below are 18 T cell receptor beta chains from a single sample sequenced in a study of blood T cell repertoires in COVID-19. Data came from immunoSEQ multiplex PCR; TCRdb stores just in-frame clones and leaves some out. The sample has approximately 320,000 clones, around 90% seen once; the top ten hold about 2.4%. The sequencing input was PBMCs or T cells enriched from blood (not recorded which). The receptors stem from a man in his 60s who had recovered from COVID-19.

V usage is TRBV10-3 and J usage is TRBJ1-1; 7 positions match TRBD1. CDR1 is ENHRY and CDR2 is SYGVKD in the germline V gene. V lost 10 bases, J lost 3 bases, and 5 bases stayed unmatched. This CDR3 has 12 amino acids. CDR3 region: CATRGLDTEAFF. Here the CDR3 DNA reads TGTGCCACTAGGGGGCTAGACACTGAAGCTTTCTTT.

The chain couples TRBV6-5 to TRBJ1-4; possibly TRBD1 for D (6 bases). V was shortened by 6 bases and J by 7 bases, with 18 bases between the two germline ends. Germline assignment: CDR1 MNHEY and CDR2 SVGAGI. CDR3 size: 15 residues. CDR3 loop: CASRGLVGGAEKLFF. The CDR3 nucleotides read TGTGCCAGCAGGGGGCTGGTAGGGGGTGCTGAAAAACTGTTTTTT.

As DNA, the CDR3 is TGTGCCAGCAGCGTAGTTAGCGGGGCTAATGAGCAGTTCTTC. Its protein is CASSVVSGANEQFF. This chain uses TRBV9 with TRBJ2-1, with 8 bases aligning to TRBD2. The CDR3 contains 14 residues. The germline V gene has CDR1 SGDLS and CDR2 YYNGEE. The J segment lost 7 bases and the V segment lost 0 bases, leaving 3 bases of the junction unmatched.

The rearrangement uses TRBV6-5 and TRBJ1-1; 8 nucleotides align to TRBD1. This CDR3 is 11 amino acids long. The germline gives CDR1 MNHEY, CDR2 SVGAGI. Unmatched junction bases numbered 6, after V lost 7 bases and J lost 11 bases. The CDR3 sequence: CASIAGGLAFF. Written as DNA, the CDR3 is TGTGCCAGCATAGCAGGGGGCCTGGCTTTCTTT.

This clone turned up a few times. The CDR3 coding sequence is TGTGCCATCAGAGGGGGGGACAATGAGCAGTTCTTC. Amino acids: CAIRGGDNEQFF. The J gene is TRBJ2-1, the V gene TRBV10-3, with TRBD2 as a possible D gene (7 bases). Germline CDR1 is ENHRY and CDR2 is SYGVKD. The CDR3 has 12 amino acids. V lost 6 bases and J 5 bases, leaving 8 bases between the germline ends.

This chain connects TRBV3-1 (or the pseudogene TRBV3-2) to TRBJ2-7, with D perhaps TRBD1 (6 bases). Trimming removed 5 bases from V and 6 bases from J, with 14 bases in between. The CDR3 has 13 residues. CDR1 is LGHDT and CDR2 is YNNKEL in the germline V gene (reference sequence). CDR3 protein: CASSSSGAREQYF. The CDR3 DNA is TGTGCCAGCAGCTCCTCAGGGGCCCGCGAGCAGTACTTC.

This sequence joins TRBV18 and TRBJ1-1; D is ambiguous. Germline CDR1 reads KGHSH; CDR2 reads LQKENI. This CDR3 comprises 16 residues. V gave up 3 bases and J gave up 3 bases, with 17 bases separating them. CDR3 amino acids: CASSPKPATADTEAFF. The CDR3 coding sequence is TGTGCCAGCTCACCCAAGCCCGCCACGGCGGACACTGAAGCTTTCTTT. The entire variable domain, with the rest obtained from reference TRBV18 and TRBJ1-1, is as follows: NAGVMQNPRHLVRRRGQEARLRCSPMKGHSHVYWYRQLPEEGLKFMVYLQKENIIDESGMPKERFSAEFPKEGPSILRIQQVVRGDSAAYFCASSPKPATADTEAFFGQGTRLTVV.

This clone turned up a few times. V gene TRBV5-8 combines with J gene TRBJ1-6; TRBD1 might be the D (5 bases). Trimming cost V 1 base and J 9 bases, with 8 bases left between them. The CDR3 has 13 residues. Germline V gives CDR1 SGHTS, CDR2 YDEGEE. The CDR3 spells CASSLNRRSPLHF. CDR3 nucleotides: TGTGCCAGCAGCTTGAACAGGCGTTCACCCCTCCACTTT.

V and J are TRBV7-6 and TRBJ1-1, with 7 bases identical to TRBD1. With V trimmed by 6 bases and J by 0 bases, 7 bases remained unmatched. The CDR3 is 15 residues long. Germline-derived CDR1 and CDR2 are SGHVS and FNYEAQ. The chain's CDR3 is CASSSRTGMNTEAFF. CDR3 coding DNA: TGTGCCAGCAGTTCAAGGACAGGAATGAACACTGAAGCTTTCTTT.

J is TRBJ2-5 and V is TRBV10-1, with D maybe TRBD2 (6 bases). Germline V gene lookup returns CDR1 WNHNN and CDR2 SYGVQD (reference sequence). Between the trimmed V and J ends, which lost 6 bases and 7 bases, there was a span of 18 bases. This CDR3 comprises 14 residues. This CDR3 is CASRRVPGRGTQYF. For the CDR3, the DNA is TGCGCCAGCAGAAGGGTACCAGGGCGGGGGACCCAGTACTTC.

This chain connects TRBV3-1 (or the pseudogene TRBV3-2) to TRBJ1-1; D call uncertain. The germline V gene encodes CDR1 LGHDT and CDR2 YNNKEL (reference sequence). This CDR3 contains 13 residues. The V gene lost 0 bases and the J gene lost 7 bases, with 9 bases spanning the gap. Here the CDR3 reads CASSQDRRGEAFF. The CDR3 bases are TGTGCCAGCAGCCAAGATCGTCGGGGTGAAGCTTTCTTT.

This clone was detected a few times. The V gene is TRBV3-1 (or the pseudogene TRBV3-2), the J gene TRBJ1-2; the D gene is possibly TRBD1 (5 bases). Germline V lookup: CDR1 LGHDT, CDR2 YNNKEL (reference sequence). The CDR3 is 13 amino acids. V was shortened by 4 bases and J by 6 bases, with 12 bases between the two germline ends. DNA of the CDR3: TGTGCCAGCAGCCTTTCAGGGAGGGATGGCTACACCTTC. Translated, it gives CASSLSGRDGYTF.

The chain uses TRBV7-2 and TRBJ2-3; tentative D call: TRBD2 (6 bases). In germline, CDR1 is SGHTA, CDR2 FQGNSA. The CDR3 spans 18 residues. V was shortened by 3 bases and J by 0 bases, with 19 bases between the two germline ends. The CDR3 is CASSLDGGRATSTDTQYF. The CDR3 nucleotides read TGTGCCAGCAGCTTGGACGGGGGAAGGGCTACTAGCACAGATACGCAGTATTTT.

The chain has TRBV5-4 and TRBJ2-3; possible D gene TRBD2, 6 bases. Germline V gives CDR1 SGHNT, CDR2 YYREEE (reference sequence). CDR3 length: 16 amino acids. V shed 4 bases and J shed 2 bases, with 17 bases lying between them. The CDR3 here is CASSKLWGVDTDTQYF. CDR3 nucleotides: TGTGCCAGCAGCAAGCTTTGGGGGGTGGACACAGATACGCAGTATTTT. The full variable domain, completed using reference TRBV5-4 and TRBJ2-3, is ETGVTQSPTHLIKTRGQQVTLRCSSQSGHNTVSWYQQALGQGPQFIFQYYREEENGRGNFPPRFSGLQFPNYSSELNVNALELDDSALYLCASSKLWGVDTDTQYFGPGTRLTVL.

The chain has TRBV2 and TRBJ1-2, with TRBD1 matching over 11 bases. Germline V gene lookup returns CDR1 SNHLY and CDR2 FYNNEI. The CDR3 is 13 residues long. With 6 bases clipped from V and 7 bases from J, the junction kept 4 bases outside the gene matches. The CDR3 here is CASSAGTGGGYTF. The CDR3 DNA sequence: TGTGCCAGCAGCGCAGGGACAGGGGGTGGCTACACCTTC.

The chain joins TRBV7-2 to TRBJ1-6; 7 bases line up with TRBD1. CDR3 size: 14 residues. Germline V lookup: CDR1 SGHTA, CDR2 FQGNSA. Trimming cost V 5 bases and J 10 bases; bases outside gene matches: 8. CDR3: CASSPRQGTSPLHF. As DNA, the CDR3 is TGTGCCAGCAGCCCGCGACAGGGAACCTCACCCCTCCACTTT.

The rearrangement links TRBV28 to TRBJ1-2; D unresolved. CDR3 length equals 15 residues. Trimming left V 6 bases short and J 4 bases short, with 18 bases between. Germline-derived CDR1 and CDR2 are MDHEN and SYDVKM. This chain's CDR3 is CASSPTGISGYGYTF. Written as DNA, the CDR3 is TGTGCCAGCAGCCCAACCGGGATTTCCGGCTATGGCTACACCTTC.

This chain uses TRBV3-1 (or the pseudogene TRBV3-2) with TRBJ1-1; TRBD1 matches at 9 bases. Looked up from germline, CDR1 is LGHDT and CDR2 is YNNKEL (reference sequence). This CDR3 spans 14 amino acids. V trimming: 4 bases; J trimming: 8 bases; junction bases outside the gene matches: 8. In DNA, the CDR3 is TGTGCCAGCAGCCGCGCAGGACAGGGGATAGAAGCTTTCTTT. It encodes CASSRAGQGIEAFF.